Listed below are T cell receptor beta chains from one sample, sequenced in a study of beta chain features in type 1 diabetes. TCRdb's table, derived via immunoSEQ multiplex PCR, lists solely in-frame clones and lacks some. The data hold 600,000 or so clones, with roughly an eighth observed a single time. Specimen: naive CD4+ T cells from blood. The receptors originated from a man aged 25 to 40 with type 1 diabetes. Both conserved end residues are part of each CDR3. Each record gives: V gene, J gene, clone size, D gene, CDR3 protein, CDR3 DNA. The D gene is left open where the match is weak. Clone size is given for some rows only: seen once, a few or many times, or a class if the clone is expanded.

v_gene: TRBV6-1; j_gene: TRBJ1-2; abundance: few; d_gene: TRBD1; CDR3aa: CASSDIGTGIVDGYTF; CDR3nt: TGTGCCAGCAGTGACATAGGGACAGGGATTGTAGATGGCTACACCTTC
v_gene: TRBV6-7; j_gene: TRBJ1-5; abundance: few; d_gene: -; CDR3aa: CASKGTDHNQPQHF; CDR3nt: TGTGCCAGCAAGGGGACGGATCATAATCAGCCCCAGCATTTT
v_gene: TRBV7-9; j_gene: TRBJ2-2; abundance: -; d_gene: -; CDR3aa: CASSLLGTGELFF; CDR3nt: TGTGCCAGCAGCTTACTGGGCACCGGGGAGCTGTTTTTT
v_gene: TRBV18; j_gene: TRBJ1-1; abundance: few; d_gene: -; CDR3aa: CASSSLTGVNDEAFF; CDR3nt: TGTGCCAGCTCCTCTTTGACAGGTGTTAATGATGAAGCTTTCTTT
v_gene: TRBV7-9; j_gene: TRBJ1-1; abundance: -; d_gene: -; CDR3aa: CASSRTGPTEAFF; CDR3nt: TGTGCCAGCAGCCGCACAGGACCCACTGAAGCTTTCTTT
v_gene: TRBV9; j_gene: TRBJ2-2; abundance: few; d_gene: TRBD1; CDR3aa: CASSDPRTGLNTGELFF; CDR3nt: TGTGCCAGCAGCGATCCCCGGACAGGGCTAAACACCGGGGAGCTGTTTTTT
v_gene: TRBV9; j_gene: TRBJ1-1; abundance: few; d_gene: -; CDR3aa: CASSPYAPGVDYEAFF; CDR3nt: TGTGCCAGCAGCCCATATGCCCCAGGGGTCGACTATGAAGCTTTCTTT
v_gene: TRBV29-1; j_gene: TRBJ2-2; abundance: -; d_gene: -; CDR3aa: CSVEPTVRTGELFF; CDR3nt: TGCAGCGTTGAACCCACAGTGAGAACCGGGGAGCTGTTTTTT
v_gene: TRBV11-2; j_gene: TRBJ1-4; abundance: -; d_gene: -; CDR3aa: CASSLVTEEKLFF; CDR3nt: TGTGCCAGCAGCTTAGTGACAGAAGAAAAACTGTTTTTT
v_gene: TRBV2; j_gene: TRBJ1-5; abundance: few; d_gene: TRBD1; CDR3aa: CASSYTGVNQPQHF; CDR3nt: TGTGCCAGCAGCTATACAGGGGTCAATCAGCCCCAGCATTTT
v_gene: TRBV4-1; j_gene: TRBJ1-3; abundance: few; d_gene: -; CDR3aa: CASSLETNSGNTIYF; CDR3nt: TGCGCCAGCAGCCTAGAGACGAACTCTGGAAACACCATATATTTT
v_gene: TRBV4-3; j_gene: TRBJ2-3; abundance: -; d_gene: TRBD2; CDR3aa: CASSQDSGGAVADTQYF; CDR3nt: TGCGCCAGCAGCCAAGATAGCGGGGGGGCCGTAGCAGATACGCAGTATTTT
v_gene: TRBV9; j_gene: TRBJ1-3; abundance: few; d_gene: -; CDR3aa: CASSRTEWSGNTIYF; CDR3nt: TGTGCCAGCAGCCGGACTGAATGGTCTGGAAACACCATATATTTT
v_gene: TRBV5-1; j_gene: TRBJ2-5; abundance: few; d_gene: -; CDR3aa: CASSFAAQETQYF; CDR3nt: TGCGCCAGCAGCTTCGCGGCTCAAGAGACCCAGTACTTC
v_gene: TRBV2; j_gene: TRBJ2-5; abundance: -; d_gene: -; CDR3aa: CASSEVGLGETQYF; CDR3nt: TGTGCCAGCAGTGAAGTCGGACTTGGGGAGACCCAGTACTTC
v_gene: TRBV19; j_gene: TRBJ1-3; abundance: -; d_gene: -; CDR3aa: CASSPNAGTYGNTIYF; CDR3nt: TGTGCCAGTAGTCCTAATGCAGGAACGTACGGAAACACCATATATTTT
v_gene: TRBV20-1; j_gene: TRBJ1-2; abundance: few; d_gene: -; CDR3aa: CSAMSAGYTF; CDR3nt: TGCAGTGCTATGAGCGCGGGCTACACCTTC
v_gene: TRBV4-2; j_gene: TRBJ1-2; abundance: -; d_gene: -; CDR3aa: CASSQDTAGVGYTF; CDR3nt: TGTGCCAGCAGCCAAGATACGGCAGGGGTCGGCTACACCTTC
v_gene: TRBV13; j_gene: TRBJ1-6; abundance: -; d_gene: -; CDR3aa: CASSPGRFGALHF; CDR3nt: TGTGCCAGCAGTCCTGGACGATTTGGGGCCCTCCACTTT
v_gene: TRBV30; j_gene: TRBJ1-5; abundance: few; d_gene: -; CDR3aa: CAWNGGGGSNQPQHF; CDR3nt: TGTGCCTGGAACGGAGGGGGAGGGAGCAATCAGCCCCAGCATTTT
v_gene: TRBV18; j_gene: TRBJ1-5; abundance: -; d_gene: -; CDR3aa: CASSPDSNQPQHF; CDR3nt: TGTGCCAGCTCGCCAGACAGCAATCAGCCCCAGCATTTT
v_gene: TRBV4-1; j_gene: TRBJ1-6; abundance: few; d_gene: TRBD1; CDR3aa: CASSQDLGQGVNSPLHF; CDR3nt: TGCGCCAGCAGCCAAGATTTAGGGCAGGGGGTTAATTCACCCCTCCACTTT
v_gene: TRBV25-1; j_gene: TRBJ2-3; abundance: -; d_gene: -; CDR3aa: CASSQGSRPDTQYF; CDR3nt: TGTGCCAGCAGTCAAGGGAGTCGACCAGATACGCAGTATTTT
v_gene: TRBV5-1; j_gene: TRBJ2-7; abundance: -; d_gene: -; CDR3aa: CASSPDTYEQYF; CDR3nt: TGCGCCAGCAGCCCCGACACCTACGAGCAGTACTTC
v_gene: TRBV30; j_gene: TRBJ1-4; abundance: -; d_gene: TRBD1; CDR3aa: CAWSGTGNEKLFF; CDR3nt: TGTGCCTGGAGTGGGACAGGGAATGAAAAACTGTTTTTT
v_gene: TRBV6-5; j_gene: TRBJ2-7; abundance: few; d_gene: -; CDR3aa: CASSRGHGASEQYF; CDR3nt: TGTGCCAGCAGCCGAGGACATGGGGCGAGCGAGCAGTACTTC
v_gene: TRBV14; j_gene: TRBJ1-2; abundance: few; d_gene: -; CDR3aa: CASSQGMDYGYTF; CDR3nt: TGTGCCAGCAGCCAGGGGATGGACTATGGCTACACCTTC